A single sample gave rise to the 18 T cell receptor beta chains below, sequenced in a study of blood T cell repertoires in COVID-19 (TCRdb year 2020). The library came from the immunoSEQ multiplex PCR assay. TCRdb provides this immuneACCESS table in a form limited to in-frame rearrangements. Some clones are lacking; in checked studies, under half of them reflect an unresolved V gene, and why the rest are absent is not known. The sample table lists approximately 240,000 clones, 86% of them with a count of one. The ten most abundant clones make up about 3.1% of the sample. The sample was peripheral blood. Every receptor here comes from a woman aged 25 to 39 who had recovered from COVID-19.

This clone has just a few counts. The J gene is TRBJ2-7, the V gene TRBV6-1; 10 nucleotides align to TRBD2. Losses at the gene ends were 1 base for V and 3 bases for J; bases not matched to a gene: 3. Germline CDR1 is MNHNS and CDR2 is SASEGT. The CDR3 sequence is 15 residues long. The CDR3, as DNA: TGTGCCAGCAGTGAAGGGTCTAGCGGGGGCTACGAGCAGTACTTC. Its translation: CASSEGSSGGYEQYF.

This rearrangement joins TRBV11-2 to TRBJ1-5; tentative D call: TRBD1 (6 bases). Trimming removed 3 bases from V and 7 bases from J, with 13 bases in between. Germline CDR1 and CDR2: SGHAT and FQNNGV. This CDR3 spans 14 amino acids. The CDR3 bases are TGTGCCAGCAGCTTCGCAGGGGAAGGACAGCCCCAGCATTTT. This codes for CASSFAGEGQPQHF.

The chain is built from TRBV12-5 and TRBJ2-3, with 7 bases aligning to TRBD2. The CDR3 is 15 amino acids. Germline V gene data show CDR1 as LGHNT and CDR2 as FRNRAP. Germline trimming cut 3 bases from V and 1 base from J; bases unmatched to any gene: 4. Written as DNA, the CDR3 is TGTGCTAGTGGTTTAATGGGGGGGGGCACAGATACGCAGTATTTT. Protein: CASGLMGGGTDTQYF.

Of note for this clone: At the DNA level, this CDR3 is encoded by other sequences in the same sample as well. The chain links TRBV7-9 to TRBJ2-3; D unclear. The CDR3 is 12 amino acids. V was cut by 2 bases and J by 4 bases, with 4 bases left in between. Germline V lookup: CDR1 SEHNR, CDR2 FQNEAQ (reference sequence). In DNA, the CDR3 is TGTGCCAGCAGCTTATTCGCAGATACGCAGTATTTT. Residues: CASSLFADTQYF. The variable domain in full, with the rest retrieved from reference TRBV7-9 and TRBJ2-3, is DTGVSQNPRHKITKRGQNVTFRCDPISEHNRLYWYRQTLGQGPEFLTYFQNEAQLEKSRLLSDRFSAERPKGSFSTLEIQRTEQGDSAMYLCASSLFADTQYFGPGTRLTVL.

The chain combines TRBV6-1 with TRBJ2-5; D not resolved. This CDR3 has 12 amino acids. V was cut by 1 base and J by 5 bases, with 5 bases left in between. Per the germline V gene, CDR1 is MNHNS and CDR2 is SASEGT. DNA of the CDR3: TGTGCCAGCAGTGAAGGTCGGGAGACCCAGTACTTC. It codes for CASSEGRETQYF.

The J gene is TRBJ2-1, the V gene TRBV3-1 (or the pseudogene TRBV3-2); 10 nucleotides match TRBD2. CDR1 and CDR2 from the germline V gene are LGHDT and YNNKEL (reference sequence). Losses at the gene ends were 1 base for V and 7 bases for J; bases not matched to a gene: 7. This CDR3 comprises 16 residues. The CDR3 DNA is TGTGCCAGCAGCCAAGTTAGAGCGGGGGGGGTTAATGAGCAGTTCTTC. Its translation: CASSQVRAGGVNEQFF.

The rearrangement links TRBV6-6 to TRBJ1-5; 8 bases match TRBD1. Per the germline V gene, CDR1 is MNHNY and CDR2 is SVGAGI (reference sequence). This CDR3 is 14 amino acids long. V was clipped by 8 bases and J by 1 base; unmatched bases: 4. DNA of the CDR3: TGTGCCAGCGGACAGGGCGGGAGCAATCAGCCCCAGCATTTT. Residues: CASGQGGSNQPQHF.

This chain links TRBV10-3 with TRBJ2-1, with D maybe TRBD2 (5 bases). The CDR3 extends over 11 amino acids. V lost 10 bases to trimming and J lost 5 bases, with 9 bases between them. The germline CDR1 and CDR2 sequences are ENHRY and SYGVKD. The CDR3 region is CATRGDNEQFF. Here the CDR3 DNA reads TGTGCCACCCGGGGTGACAATGAGCAGTTCTTC.

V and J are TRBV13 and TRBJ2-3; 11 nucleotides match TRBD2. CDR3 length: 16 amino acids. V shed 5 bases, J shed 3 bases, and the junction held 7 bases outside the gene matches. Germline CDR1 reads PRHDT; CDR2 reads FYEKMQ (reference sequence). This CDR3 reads CASSETTSGVTDTQYF. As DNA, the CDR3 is TGTGCCAGCAGCGAAACGACTAGCGGGGTTACAGATACGCAGTATTTT. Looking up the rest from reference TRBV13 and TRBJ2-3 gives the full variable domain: AAGVIQSPRHLIKEKRETATLKCYPIPRHDTVYWYQQGPGQDPQFLISFYEKMQSDKGSIPDRFSAQQFSDYHSELNMSSLELGDSALYFCASSETTSGVTDTQYFGPGTRLTVL.

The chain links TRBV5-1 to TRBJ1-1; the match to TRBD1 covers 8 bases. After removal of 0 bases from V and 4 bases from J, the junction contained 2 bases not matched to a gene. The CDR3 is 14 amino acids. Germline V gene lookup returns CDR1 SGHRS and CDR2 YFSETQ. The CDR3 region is CASSLDTGGTEAFF. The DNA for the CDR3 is TGCGCCAGCAGCTTGGATACAGGGGGCACTGAAGCTTTCTTT.

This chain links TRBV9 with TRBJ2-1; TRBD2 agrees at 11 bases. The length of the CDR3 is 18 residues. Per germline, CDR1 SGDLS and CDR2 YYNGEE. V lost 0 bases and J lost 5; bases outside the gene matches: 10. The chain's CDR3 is CASSVGLAGSGGHNEQFF. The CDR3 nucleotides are TGTGCCAGCAGCGTAGGACTAGCGGGGTCAGGGGGACACAATGAGCAGTTCTTC.

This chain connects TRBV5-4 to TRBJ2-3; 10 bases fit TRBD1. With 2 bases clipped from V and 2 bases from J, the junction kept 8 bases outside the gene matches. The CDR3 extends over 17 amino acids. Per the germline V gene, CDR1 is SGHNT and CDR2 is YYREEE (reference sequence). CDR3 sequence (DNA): TGTGCCAGCAGCTTTAAAACCGGGACAGGGGTCACAGATACGCAGTATTTT. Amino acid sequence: CASSFKTGTGVTDTQYF.

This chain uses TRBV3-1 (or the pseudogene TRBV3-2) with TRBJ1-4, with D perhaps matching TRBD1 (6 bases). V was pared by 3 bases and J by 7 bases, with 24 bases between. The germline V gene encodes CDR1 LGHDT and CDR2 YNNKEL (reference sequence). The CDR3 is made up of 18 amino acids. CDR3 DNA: TGTGCCAGCAGCCACCTTGTACCGGCGGGGGCGCAGTGTGAAAAACTGTTTTTT. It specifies CASSHLVPAGAQCEKLFF.

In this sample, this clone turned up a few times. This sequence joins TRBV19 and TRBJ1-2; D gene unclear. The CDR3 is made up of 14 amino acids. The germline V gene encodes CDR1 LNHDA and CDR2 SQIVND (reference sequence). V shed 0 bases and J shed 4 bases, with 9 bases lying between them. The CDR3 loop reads CASSIDGRSYGYTF. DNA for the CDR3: TGTGCCAGTAGTATAGATGGCAGATCCTATGGCTACACCTTC.

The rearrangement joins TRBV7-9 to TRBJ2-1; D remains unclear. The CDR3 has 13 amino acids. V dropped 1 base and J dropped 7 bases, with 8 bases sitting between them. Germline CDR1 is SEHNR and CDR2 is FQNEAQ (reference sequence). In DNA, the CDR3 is TGTGCCAGCAGCTTAGAGTCTGAGAATGAGCAGTTCTTC. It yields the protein CASSLESENEQFF.

In DNA form, the CDR3 reads TGTGCCAGCAGCTCGGGAGGGCCAGGGCTGACCTACGAGCAGTACTTC. It encodes CASSSGGPGLTYEQYF. The V gene is TRBV3-1 (or the pseudogene TRBV3-2), the J gene TRBJ2-7; 8 positions match TRBD2. This CDR3 has 16 residues. Germline CDR1 LGHDT, CDR2 YNNKEL (reference sequence). With 5 bases clipped from V and 2 bases from J, the junction kept 11 bases outside the gene matches.

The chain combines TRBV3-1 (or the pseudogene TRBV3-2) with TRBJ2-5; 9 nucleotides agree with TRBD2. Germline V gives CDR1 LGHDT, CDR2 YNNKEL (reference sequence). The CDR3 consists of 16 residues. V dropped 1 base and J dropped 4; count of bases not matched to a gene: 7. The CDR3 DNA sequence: TGTGCCAGCAGCCAAGTAGGGCTAGCGGGGACAGAGACCCAGTACTTC. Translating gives CASSQVGLAGTETQYF.

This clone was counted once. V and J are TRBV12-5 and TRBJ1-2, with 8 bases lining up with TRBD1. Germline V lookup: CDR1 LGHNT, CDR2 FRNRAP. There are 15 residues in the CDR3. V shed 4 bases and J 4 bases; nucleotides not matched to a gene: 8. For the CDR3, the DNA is TGTGCTAGTGGTTCAGGGACAGGACGGTTCTATGGCTACACCTTC. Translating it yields CASGSGTGRFYGYTF.